This entry lists 22 T cell receptor beta chains sequenced from one sample in a study of metastatic and nonmetastatic thyroid tumors. No treatment of any kind had been given to any patient before thyroid surgery. TCRdb re-analyzed the PCR reads using MiXCR. The sample records 22,000 or so clones, 35% to 45% being singletons. The sequencing sample was made of blood. These receptor sequences come from a male donor with papillary thyroid cancer or a benign thyroid nodule (not recorded which). Some clones in this sample may be carry-over from other donors' samples.

The CDR3 DNA reads as TGTGCCAGCTCAAACCTCGTGTACTCTGGGGCCAACGTCCTGACTTTC. Translation gives CASSNLVYSGANVLTF. V is TRBV18 and J is TRBJ2-6; D gene uncertain. This CDR3 has 16 amino acids. Germline V lookup: CDR1 KGHSH, CDR2 LQKENI. The ends were cut back, 5 bases at V and 0 bases at J, with 11 bases in the middle.

The rearrangement joins TRBV30 to TRBJ1-2; D unresolved. CDR1 GTSNPN and CDR2 SVGIG come from the germline V gene (reference sequence). CDR3 length equals 13 residues. V was pared by 0 bases and J by 8 bases, with 13 bases between. In DNA form, the CDR3 reads TGTGCCTGGAGTGTCTCCGCTGCCAGCGGCTACACCTTC. Encoded protein: CAWSVSAASGYTF.

Only a few counts were recorded for this clone. This chain connects TRBV6-1 to TRBJ2-7; D is uncertain. Trimming removed 7 bases at V and 3 bases at J, with 16 bases between. Germline values: CDR1 MNHNS, CDR2 SASEGT. The CDR3 consists of 14 residues. CDR3 DNA: TGTGCCAGCACCCTGATGGTAAGAGACTACGAGCAGTACTTC. Translating it yields CASTLMVRDYEQYF.

The V gene is TRBV20-1, the J gene TRBJ1-5, with D possibly being TRBD1 (6 bases). The CDR3 is 15 residues long. The V gene lost 1 base and the J gene lost 0 bases, with 10 bases spanning the gap. The V gene's germline CDR1 is DFQATT and CDR2 SNEGSKA (reference sequence). DNA of the CDR3: TGCAGTGCTAGAGTAACGGGACATAGCAATCAGCCCCAGCATTTT. Its translation: CSARVTGHSNQPQHF.

The chain has TRBV20-1 and TRBJ1-1; possible D gene TRBD1, 6 bases. Trimming took 4 bases from V and 4 from J, leaving 13 bases between them. The length of the CDR3 is 13 residues. From germline, CDR1 is DFQATT and CDR2 SNEGSKA (reference sequence). CDR3 loop: CSAKQGVVTEAFF. Here the CDR3 DNA reads TGCAGTGCTAAACAGGGCGTTGTCACTGAAGCTTTCTTT.

This rearrangement joins TRBV6-4 to TRBJ1-1; D possibly corresponds to TRBD1 (6 bases). The CDR3 extends over 15 amino acids. V was trimmed by 9 bases and J by 6 bases, leaving 23 bases between them. Germline V gives CDR1 MRHNA, CDR2 SNTAGT. The CDR3 coding sequence is TGTGCCAGACCGGACTGGGGGCAGGGTACATCTGAAGCTTTCTTT. It translates to CARPDWGQGTSEAFF.

By share, this clone counts as medium-sized. This chain uses TRBV5-1 with TRBJ2-1; D might be TRBD2 (6 bases). Germline V lookup: CDR1 SGHRS, CDR2 YFSETQ. The CDR3 consists of 15 residues. Between the trimmed V and J ends, which lost 4 bases and 3 bases, there was a span of 14 bases. The CDR3 DNA reads TGCGCCAGCAGCATCGGGACTTGGGTCTACAATGAGCAGTTCTTC. Its protein is CASSIGTWVYNEQFF.

In this sample, this clone turned up a few times. The V and J genes are TRBV6-1 and TRBJ1-5; D ambiguous. The CDR3 is made up of 12 amino acids. Germline CDR1 MNHNS, CDR2 SASEGT. Trimming stripped 2 bases from V and 7 bases from J, with 6 bases between. CDR3 DNA: TGTGCCAGCAGTGAATTCCTACAGCCCCAGCATTTT. The encoded protein is CASSEFLQPQHF.

This clone was seen repeatedly, ten times or more. The CDR3 sequence is CASSNSLGEQYF. The CDR3 DNA reads as TGTGCCAGCAGTAACAGCCTGGGCGAGCAGTACTTC. The V and J genes are TRBV12-3 or TRBV12-4 and TRBJ2-7; no clear D. The CDR3 consists of 12 residues. Trimming took 5 bases from V and 6 from J, leaving 11 bases between them.

This sequence joins TRBV28 and TRBJ1-2; D remains unclear. V was shortened by 6 bases and J by 5 bases, with 10 bases between the two germline ends. The CDR3 runs to 12 residues. Germline values: CDR1 MDHEN, CDR2 SYDVKM. CDR3 sequence reads: CASSRGFYGYTF. In DNA, the CDR3 is TGTGCCAGCAGCCGGGGATTTTATGGCTACACCTTC.

This clone was recorded a few times. V and J are TRBV20-1 and TRBJ1-5, with 7 bases identical to TRBD1. Germline V lookup: CDR1 DFQATT, CDR2 SNEGSKA (reference sequence). This CDR3 contains 12 residues. The CDR3 here is CSPGQSNQPQHF. CDR3 bases: TGCAGCCCGGGACAGTCCAATCAGCCCCAGCATTTT.

CDR3 region: CASSQDWGGANEKLFF. For the CDR3, the DNA is TGCGCCAGCAGCCAAGATTGGGGGGGAGCTAATGAAAAACTGTTTTTT. The chain has TRBV4-3 and TRBJ1-4; tentatively, D is TRBD1 (5 bases). Germline-derived CDR1 and CDR2 are LGHNA and YSLEER. Trimming pared 0 bases from V and 3 bases from J, leaving 11 bases between. The CDR3 has 16 residues.

The V call is TRBV4-2, the J call TRBJ2-1, with a possible D match to TRBD2 (7 bases). Trimming left V 4 bases short and J 6 bases short, with 19 bases between. Germline V gene lookup returns CDR1 LGHNA and CDR2 YNFKEQ. This CDR3 has 16 amino acids. The CDR3 reads CASSPLGGRGGNEQFF. Here the CDR3 DNA reads TGTGCCAGCAGCCCCCTTGGCGGGAGAGGGGGCAATGAGCAGTTCTTC.

The table lists this clone with many counts. The chain employs TRBV7-3 and TRBJ2-1; 12 bases line up with TRBD2. Trimming removed 5 bases from V and 7 bases from J; junction bases left unmatched: 9. CDR1 SGHTA and CDR2 FQGTGA come from the germline V gene. The CDR3 loop spans 16 amino acids. The CDR3 sequence: CASSPSQLAGGNEQFF. The CDR3 nucleotides are TGTGCCAGCAGCCCTTCACAACTAGCGGGAGGTAATGAGCAGTTCTTC.

This clone was counted at least ten times. The J gene is TRBJ1-4, the V gene TRBV7-8, with 7 bases fitting TRBD1. This CDR3 has 15 amino acids. The germline CDR1 and CDR2 sequences are SGHVS and FQNEAQ. The V segment lost 5 bases and the J segment 8 bases; nucleotides outside the gene matches: 11. CDR3 residues: CASSKTDRAGEKLFF. The CDR3 coding sequence is TGTGCCAGCAGCAAGACAGACAGGGCTGGAGAAAAACTGTTTTTT.

The chain uses TRBV11-3 and TRBJ2-1, with 12 bases aligning to TRBD1. The CDR3 is made up of 14 amino acids. V lost 8 bases, J lost 7 bases, and 6 bases stayed unmatched. Germline V gene data show CDR1 as SGHNT and CDR2 as YENEEA. The chain's CDR3 is CASSGTGGRNEQFF. CDR3 coding DNA: TGTGCCAGCTCCGGGACAGGGGGCAGGAATGAGCAGTTCTTC. The full variable domain, with the rest looked up from reference TRBV11-3 and TRBJ2-1, is EAGVVQSPRYKIIEKKQPVAFWCNPISGHNTLYWYLQNLGQGPELLIRYENEEAVDDSQLPKDRFSAERLKGVDSTLKIQPAELGDSAVYLCASSGTGGRNEQFFGPGTRLTVL.

The rearrangement joins TRBV20-1 to TRBJ1-5, with 11 bases lining up with TRBD1. The CDR3 has 16 amino acids. Germline V gene sequence: CDR1 DFQATT, CDR2 SNEGSKA (reference sequence). V shed 0 bases and J 7 bases; nucleotides not matched to a gene: 8. The CDR3 bases are TGCAGTGCTAGAGATAGGGACAGGGGGTTTAGCCAGCCCCAGCATTTT. It encodes CSARDRDRGFSQPQHF.

This clone was found many times. The chain uses TRBV6-2 or TRBV6-3 and TRBJ2-1, with TRBD2 matching 8 bases. Germline values: CDR1 MNHEY, CDR2 SVGEGT. Unmatched junction bases numbered 12, after V lost 6 bases and J lost 14 bases. This CDR3 region has 13 residues. DNA for the CDR3: TGTGCCAGCAGCACCACAGCTAGCGGGCAAAAGTTCTTC. Protein: CASSTTASGQKFF.

This clone showed up many times. The chain uses TRBV9 and TRBJ2-1; 8 bases are shared with TRBD2. CDR3 length: 16 amino acids. Germline loops: CDR1 SGDLS, CDR2 YYNGEE. Unmatched junction bases numbered 13, after V lost 3 bases and J lost 8 bases. CDR3 bases: TGTGCCAGCAGCGCCCACGGGAGGGCCCCGGAGGATGAGCAGTTCTTC. It encodes CASSAHGRAPEDEQFF.

By share of the sample, this clone is medium-sized. The chain joins TRBV6-1 to TRBJ2-7; D unresolved. Trimming stripped 7 bases from V and 3 bases from J, with 19 bases between. This CDR3 comprises 15 residues. Per germline, CDR1 MNHNS and CDR2 SASEGT. CDR3 DNA: TGTGCCAGCAATTCCCCCGGGTTAAAAGGCTACGAGCAGTACTTC. This codes for CASNSPGLKGYEQYF.

This clone is deemed medium-sized. The chain is built from TRBV5-1 and TRBJ2-7, with D possibly TRBD1 on 5 matching bases. The length of the CDR3 is 13 residues. V lost 0 bases and J lost 3, with 7 bases in between. Germline CDR1 SGHRS, CDR2 YFSETQ. DNA for the CDR3: TGCGCCAGCAGCTTGGACAGGTACTACGAGCAGTACTTC. It translates to CASSLDRYYEQYF.

The chain has TRBV30 and TRBJ1-2; no definite D call. The CDR3 is 12 residues long. Germline V gene lookup returns CDR1 GTSNPN and CDR2 SVGIG (reference sequence). Trimming pared 2 bases from V and 8 bases from J, leaving 12 bases between. The DNA of the CDR3 is TGTGCCTGGAGTTTGGATACGGGAGGCTACACCTTC. This encodes CAWSLDTGGYTF. Drawing the rest from reference TRBV30 and TRBJ1-2, the complete variable domain is SQTIHQWPATLVQPVGSPLSLECTVEGTSNPNLYWYRQAAGRGLQLLFYSVGIGQISSEVPQNLSASRPQDRQFILSSKKLLLSDSGFYLCAWSLDTGGYTFGSGTRLTVV.